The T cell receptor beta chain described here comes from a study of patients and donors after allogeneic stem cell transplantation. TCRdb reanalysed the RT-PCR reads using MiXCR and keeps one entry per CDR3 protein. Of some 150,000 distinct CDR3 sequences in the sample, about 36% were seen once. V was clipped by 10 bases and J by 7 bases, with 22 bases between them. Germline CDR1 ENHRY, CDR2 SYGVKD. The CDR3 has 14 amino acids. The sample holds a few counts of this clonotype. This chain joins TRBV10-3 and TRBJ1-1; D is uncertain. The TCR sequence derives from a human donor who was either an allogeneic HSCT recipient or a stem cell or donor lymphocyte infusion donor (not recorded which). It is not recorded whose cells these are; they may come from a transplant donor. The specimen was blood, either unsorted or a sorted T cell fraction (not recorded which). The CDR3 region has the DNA TGTGCCAGTCGGGTAGAGGGAGGTCCGCATGAAGCTTTCTTT. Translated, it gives CASRVEGGPHEAFF.